The rows below give T cell receptor beta chains drawn from one sample of a study of CD8 T cells in ankylosing spondylitis. TCRdb reprocessed the 5' RACE reads with MiXCR, giving one entry per CDR3 protein. The repertoire consists of approximately 500,000 distinct CDR3 sequences, with roughly 12% occurring once and the leading ten covering around 6.8%. Sequencing input: blood, either unsorted or a sorted T cell fraction (not recorded which). The receptors were gathered from a male donor with ankylosing spondylitis. Both conserved end residues are part of each CDR3. A D gene is named only where the DNA matches it firmly. Rows give clone size only sometimes, using once, few, many, or a class for an expanded clone.

TRBV5-1	NA	TRBJ1-2	NA	TGCGCCAGCAGCTTCACGGCCCAGGGAGGCTACACCTTC	CASSFTAQGGYTF
TRBV4-2	NA	TRBJ2-5	NA	TGTGCCAGCAGCCCCCGGACCACGTACCAAGAGACCCAGTACTTC	CASSPRTTYQETQYF
TRBV7-8	NA	TRBJ2-1	NA	TGTGCCAGCAGCTTAGGTGGGAGTATCAATGAGCAGTTCTTC	CASSLGGSINEQFF
TRBV18	few	TRBJ1-6	TRBD1	TGTGCCAGCTCCTTAACGGACAGGGGAGAACACGGGGGTCTCGGCCTCCACTTT	CASSLTDRGEHGGLGLHF
TRBV5-1	NA	TRBJ1-6	NA	TGCGCCAGCAGCTTGGAGTCGGGGAATTCACCCCTCCACTTT	CASSLESGNSPLHF
TRBV5-6	NA	TRBJ2-7	TRBD2	TGTGCCAGCAGCTTGGGGCACGGGGGGGACGAGCAGTACTTC	CASSLGHGGDEQYF
TRBV6-1	NA	TRBJ1-1	TRBD1	TGTGCCAGCAGTGAATACCGACAGGGTTTGGCTTTCTTT	CASSEYRQGLAFF
TRBV5-1	few	TRBJ2-5	TRBD2	TGCGCCAGCAGCTTTCGGTTAGCGGGAAAAGAGACCCAGTACTTC	CASSFRLAGKETQYF
TRBV12-3/TRBV12-4	NA	TRBJ2-6	TRBD2	TGTGCCAGCAGTTTAGCGCGGGGGGCGGTTACTTTTAGCGTCCTGACTTTC	CASSLARGAVTFSVLTF
TRBV20-1	NA	TRBJ2-2	NA	TGCAGTGCTAGGGGGTGGGGTTCGGACACCGGGGAGCTGTTTTTT	CSARGWGSDTGELFF
TRBV2	NA	TRBJ1-3	NA	TGTGCCAGCAGTGAAGAAAGGGCGGACACCATATATTTT	CASSEERADTIYF
TRBV4-1	few	TRBJ2-1	TRBD2	TGCGCCAGCAGCCCGCGACTAGCGGAAGAGCAGTTCTTC	CASSPRLAEEQFF
TRBV10-2	many	TRBJ1-1	NA	TGTGCCAGCAGTCCGAACACTGAAGCTTTCTTT	CASSPNTEAFF
TRBV25-1	NA	TRBJ2-2	NA	TGTGCCAGCAGTGAAAACCCGGACACCGGGGAGCTGTTTTTT	CASSENPDTGELFF
TRBV7-7	many	TRBJ2-1	TRBD2	TGTGCCAGCAGCCCCTGGACTAGCGGGAGCTCCTACAATGAGCAGTTCTTC	CASSPWTSGSSYNEQFF
TRBV5-5	many	TRBJ2-7	NA	TGTGCCAGCAGCTTGGCCCGGGGTGCAGGCTACGAGCAGTACTTC	CASSLARGAGYEQYF
TRBV5-6	few	TRBJ2-5	NA	TGTGCCAGCAGCTTTAACGGTGTTCAAGAGACCCAGTACTTC	CASSFNGVQETQYF
TRBV12-3/TRBV12-4	many	TRBJ2-3	NA	TGTGCCAGCAGCTCCGTGTGGGATACGCAGTATTTT	CASSSVWDTQYF
TRBV20-1	NA	TRBJ1-6	TRBD1	TGCAGTGCTAGAGGACTGACAGGGGGCCCCTATGGGAATTCACCCCTCCACTTT	CSARGLTGGPYGNSPLHF
TRBV5-1	few	TRBJ2-1	NA	TGCGCCAGCAGTTCAAGCGGTTACTCCTACAATGAGCAGTTCTTC	CASSSSGYSYNEQFF
TRBV12-3/TRBV12-4	few	TRBJ2-3	NA	TGTGCCAGCAGCCCCCGTGGAGGAGAAGCAGATACGCAGTATTTT	CASSPRGGEADTQYF
TRBV19	few	TRBJ2-5	TRBD1	TGTGCCAGTAGTCGCCTCCAGACAGGGCGAGAGACCCAGTACTTC	CASSRLQTGRETQYF
TRBV20-1	NA	TRBJ2-5	NA	TGCAGTGCTAGGGAGAAAGAGACCCAGTACTTC	CSAREKETQYF
TRBV5-6	NA	TRBJ2-2	NA	TGTGCCAGCAGCTTTCGACTCACGCGCGACACCGGGGAGCTGTTTTTT	CASSFRLTRDTGELFF
TRBV20-1	NA	TRBJ1-2	TRBD1	TGCAGCTCTCCTTCGGACAGGGGAAACTATGGCTACACCTTC	CSSPSDRGNYGYTF
TRBV5-1	few	TRBJ1-4	NA	TGCGCCAGCAGCTTGACAGGGTTTACAACTAATGAAAAACTGTTTTTT	CASSLTGFTTNEKLFF
TRBV5-1	few	TRBJ2-2	NA	TGCGCCAGCAGCACCACCGGGTCCGTAGGGGTCGGGGAGCTGTTTTTT	CASSTTGSVGVGELFF
TRBV12-3/TRBV12-4	many	TRBJ2-2	NA	TGTGCCAGCACCCTCTCTCCGAGTTCGAACACCGGGGAGCTGTTTTTT	CASTLSPSSNTGELFF
TRBV18	many	TRBJ2-5	NA	TGTGCCAGCTCACCACCTATCTCCTGGGAGACCCAGTACTTC	CASSPPISWETQYF
TRBV7-6	few	TRBJ2-7	NA	TGTGCCAGCAGCTTAAATCCAGCCGTCCTAGCGTACACCTACGAGCAGTACTTC	CASSLNPAVLAYTYEQYF
TRBV7-2	NA	TRBJ2-5	TRBD1	TGTGCCAGCAGCCCCCGACAGGGTTGGGAGACCCAGTACTTC	CASSPRQGWETQYF
TRBV6-1	NA	TRBJ1-1	NA	TGTGCCAGCAGTGAAGGGCGGCAGACTGAAGCTTTCTTT	CASSEGRQTEAFF
TRBV20-1	many	TRBJ2-1	NA	TGCAGTGCTAGAGATCTGGCCCGCAATGAGCAGTTCTTC	CSARDLARNEQFF
TRBV24-1	few	TRBJ2-7	TRBD1	TGTGCCACCAGTGATGCCGGGACAGGGGAGTACGAGCAGTACTTC	CATSDAGTGEYEQYF
TRBV20-1	few	TRBJ1-4	NA	TGCAGTGCCCTTCACGGGGGGACTAATGAAAAACTGTTTTTT	CSALHGGTNEKLFF
TRBV30	few	TRBJ2-7	TRBD2	TGTGCCTGGGCGACTAGCGGGTCACACTACGAGCAGTACTTC	CAWATSGSHYEQYF
TRBV3-1	NA	TRBJ1-6	NA	TGTGCCAGCAGTTCGGGACGAGCGAATTCACCCCTCCACTTT	CASSSGRANSPLHF
TRBV7-8	NA	TRBJ2-1	TRBD2	TGTGCCAGCAGCTCAAATAGCGGGAGGGCCTTAGGGGATGAGCAGTTCTTC	CASSSNSGRALGDEQFF
TRBV7-8	NA	TRBJ1-4	TRBD1	TGTGCCAGCAGCTCAAATTCGGGCTACAGGGGAGAAAAACTGTTTTTT	CASSSNSGYRGEKLFF
TRBV27	few	TRBJ2-7	NA	TGTGCCAGCGCAGTGAGGGCAGGGACCTACGAGCAGTACTTC	CASAVRAGTYEQYF
TRBV7-2	many	TRBJ2-1	NA	TGTGCCAGCCAGGGGTATTACGTCTGGACTGGGGAGAATGAGCAGTTCTTC	CASQGYYVWTGENEQFF
TRBV7-8	NA	TRBJ1-3	NA	TGTGCCAGCGGGTTACACGCCGGCTCTGGAAACACCATATATTTT	CASGLHAGSGNTIYF
TRBV7-9	few	TRBJ2-1	NA	TGTGCCAGCAGTCTCGGTTTGGTTTTTAGTAGGTACAATGAGCAGTTCTTC	CASSLGLVFSRYNEQFF
TRBV12-3/TRBV12-4	few	TRBJ1-3	NA	TGTGCCAGCAGTTTATTCACCACCTCTGGAAACACCATATATTTT	CASSLFTTSGNTIYF
TRBV11-2	NA	TRBJ1-4	NA	TGTGCCAGCAGCTCCTCTTCGGGGGGCGGAAAACTGTTTTTT	CASSSSSGGGKLFF
TRBV20-1	NA	TRBJ1-1	TRBD1	TGCAGTGCTGTGGACAGGGTCTCGAACACTGAAGCTTTCTTT	CSAVDRVSNTEAFF
TRBV20-1	few	TRBJ2-1	TRBD2	TGCAGTGCTAGAGAGGCGGGAGGGTACAATGAGCAGTTCTTC	CSAREAGGYNEQFF
TRBV29-1	NA	TRBJ2-2	NA	TGCAGCGTAGCGGACACCAACACCGGGGAGCTGTTTTTT	CSVADTNTGELFF
TRBV5-1	few	TRBJ1-3	NA	TGCGCCAGCAGCTTGGAAGGAACCGACAGACTCTTTGGAAACACCATATATTTT	CASSLEGTDRLFGNTIYF
TRBV12-3/TRBV12-4	many	TRBJ2-1	NA	TGTGCCAGCCGGAGGGAGGATGCCTACAATGAGCAGTTCTTC	CASRREDAYNEQFF
TRBV20-1	NA	TRBJ2-5	NA	TGCAGTGCTCCCGACCGGGTGAACCAAGAGACCCAGTACTTC	CSAPDRVNQETQYF
TRBV3-1	many	TRBJ2-5	TRBD2	TGTGCCAGCAGCCAAGAAGGAGGAACTAGCGGTAGATCCTACCAAGAGACCCAGTACTTC	CASSQEGGTSGRSYQETQYF
TRBV27	few	TRBJ2-3	NA	TGTGCCAGCAGTTTCGAGCTAGCGGATACGCAGTATTTT	CASSFELADTQYF
TRBV5-1	NA	TRBJ2-5	NA	TGCGCCAGTTCCCTGGGACTCACCGTGGGCGAAGAGACCCAGTACTTC	CASSLGLTVGEETQYF
TRBV20-1	NA	TRBJ2-1	NA	TGCAGTGCTAGTGCTAGCGATCTTTGGCAGTTCTTC	CSASASDLWQFF